The entry below describes one TCR beta chain. No antigen is known for it. Within one base of it there is no much larger clone, and no base qualities were kept. These data come from a study of T cell responses to AZD1222 COVID-19 vaccine (dated by TCRdb to about 2021). At the level of the whole study: Because spike-specific TCR depth and breadth did not differ between the two schedules, AZD1222 recipients who got a second dose at roughly 4 weeks were pooled with those who got a second dose at roughly 12 weeks. A total of 233 trial participants underwent TCR sequencing, of whom about 200 had received two doses of AZD1222 and about 25 had received two doses of the MenACWY control vaccine. Trial participants were enrolled into age subgroups of 18-55, 56-69 and 70-plus years, which contained around 150, 28 and 57 TCR-sequenced participants, respectively. Results and caveats for the whole study, not just this receptor: Reportedly, almost half of the unique spike-specific TCRs recognized epitopes lying outside the regions that are mutated in the B.1.351 and B.1.1.7 variants. Most participants were white British and females outnumbered males, and the authors suggested that clonal diversity may have been underestimated. The whole spike protein was spanned by vaccine-associated CD4 TCRs, and dominant responses were seen in regions 160-218 and 743-854. After two AZD1222 doses, both the breadth and the depth of spike-specific TCRs were significantly higher than at day 0 and than in MenACWY recipients. No day 14 peak-response samples were available, so repertoires were characterized only after the peak T cell response. Conclusions about previously exposed vaccinees are limited because only a handful of AZD1222 recipients were SARS-CoV-2 seropositive at baseline. In the small 56-69-year group, the increase in depth fell short of significance, most likely because of low power.

The CDR3 regions of human TCRbeta chains were analyzed by immunosequencing. The authors processed their data as follows. Repertoire TCRs were checked for matches against a reference library of SARS-CoV-2-specific TCRs that had been generated using the MIRA antigen-specificity platform. Breadth was defined as the fraction of unique TCRs that were SARS-CoV-2-associated. Depth was defined as the fraction of total T cells that were SARS-CoV-2-associated. Using the MIRA data, each spike-specific TCR was assigned both to the spike region to which the TCR was reactive and to a CD4 or CD8 class. Log10-transformed breadth and depth values were compared by one-way ANOVA with Sidak's multiple comparisons tests. The source is immuneACCESS, and TCRdb retained only in-frame sequences with V and J called. Part of the clones is not carried over; for the studies checked, unresolved V genes explain less than half of this, and the remainder is unexplained. V, J and clone size are taken as reported in that table, and D and trimming were inferred from the DNA itself. The sample yields just under 85,000 clones; 86% were counted once. The ten largest clones take up about 9.5% of the sample.

Measured from the cysteine to the phenylalanine, the CDR3 is 14 residues long. Here the CDR3 DNA is all that survives: 42 bases in frame from base 1. For this chain, trimming is 6 bases at the V end and 7 bases at the J end, and the number of junction bases without a gene match is 6. CDR1 and CDR2 were assigned from the germline V gene as MDHEN and SYDVKM. Read against the paper, the sample's time point label means: baseline before first vaccination. Vaccinee samples came from UK trials COV001 and COV002, including a single-blind randomized controlled phase 2/3 trial of AZD1222 (ChAdOx1 nCoV-19) in healthy adults. For TCRbeta chain sequencing, PBMC samples from trial participants were taken at day 0 and at day 28 after the second dose.

The chain is encoded by TRBV28 joined to TRBJ1-4; 9 bases in the middle match TRBD1. The sequenced sample was peripheral blood, obtained on day 0 of AZD1222 vaccination. The sequence derives from an adult in good health. CDR3 reads: CASRYRGLSEKLFF. The DNA sequence is as follows: TGTGCCAGCAGGTACAGGGGGCTAAGTGAAAAACTGTTTTTT.